Listed below are T cell receptor beta chains from one sample, sequenced in a study of cytomegalovirus exposure and HLA in healthy donors. The method was immunoSEQ multiplex PCR; TCRdb's version includes in-frame clones alone and lacks a portion of them. The table records some 150,000 clones, around two thirds of them present only once. The sample consisted of PBMCs. These TCRs come from a woman in her 40s in good health and CMV-seronegative. The CDR3 runs from the conserved cysteine through the conserved F or W. D genes are given only for firm matches. Clone sizes are given selectively: once, few, many, or a class where the clone is expanded.

d_gene | j_gene | v_gene | abundance | CDR3aa | CDR3nt
TRBD1 | TRBJ1-2 | TRBV29-1 | few | CSVEGGTDYGYTF | TGCAGCGTTGAAGGGGGGACAGATTATGGCTACACCTTC
NA | TRBJ1-1 | TRBV7-3 | NA | CASSLRSSSEAFF | TGTGCCAGCAGCTTGCGGAGTTCGTCTGAAGCTTTCTTT
TRBD2 | TRBJ2-3 | TRBV30 | NA | CAWRVAGAGDTQYF | TGTGCCTGGAGAGTAGCGGGGGCCGGGGATACGCAGTATTTT
NA | TRBJ1-1 | TRBV19 | NA | CASSILGDTEAFF | TGTGCCAGTAGTATTTTAGGGGATACTGAAGCTTTCTTT
NA | TRBJ2-4 | TRBV15 | once | CATSRGLGRLGNIQYF | TGTGCCACCAGCAGAGGCCTGGGCAGGTTGGGAAACATTCAGTACTTC
TRBD1 | TRBJ2-1 | TRBV28 | NA | CASTGQGYNEQFF | TGTGCCAGCACAGGACAGGGTTACAATGAGCAGTTCTTC
NA | TRBJ1-2 | TRBV5-8 | few | CASSWGPTGVAF | TGTGCCAGCAGCTGGGGTCCGACAGGCGTAGCCTTC
NA | TRBJ2-6 | TRBV7-8 | NA | CASSEAGSGANVLTF | TGTGCCAGCAGCGAGGCGGGTTCTGGGGCCAACGTCCTGACTTTC
NA | TRBJ1-5 | TRBV12-5 | NA | CASGLGERTASNQPQHF | TGTGCTAGTGGTTTGGGAGAGCGGACAGCGAGCAATCAGCCCCAGCATTTT
NA | TRBJ2-7 | TRBV27 | NA | CASHRQGGYEQYF | TGTGCCAGCCATAGGCAGGGGGGCTACGAGCAGTACTTC
TRBD2 | TRBJ2-1 | TRBV7-2 | NA | CASSPGLAYNEQFF | TGTGCCAGCAGCCCAGGACTAGCGTACAATGAGCAGTTCTTC
NA | TRBJ1-2 | TRBV4-3 | NA | CASSQTSSGEWKTNYGYTF | TGCGCCAGCAGCCAAACTTCCTCAGGGGAATGGAAGACCAACTATGGCTACACCTTC
NA | TRBJ1-1 | TRBV5-1 | few | CASSLVTLNTEAFF | TGCGCCAGCAGCTTGGTTACTCTGAACACTGAAGCTTTCTTT
TRBD1 | TRBJ1-4 | TRBV5-6 | few | CASSLGQGRNKLFF | TGTGCCAGCAGCCTCGGACAGGGGAGAAATAAACTGTTTTTT
NA | TRBJ1-1 | TRBV2 | NA | CASSTRAGEAFF | TGTGCCAGCAGTACCAGGGCCGGTGAAGCTTTCTTT
NA | TRBJ2-3 | TRBV6-5 | NA | CASSSPGDTQYF | TGTGCCAGCAGCTCCCCCGGAGATACGCAGTATTTT
NA | TRBJ1-1 | TRBV20-1 | NA | CSARANTEAFF | TGCAGTGCTAGAGCAAACACTGAAGCTTTCTTT
TRBD1 | TRBJ1-1 | TRBV7-3 | NA | CASSFSKSNRGLGAFF | TGTGCCAGCAGTTTCTCCAAGTCCAACAGGGGGCTGGGAGCTTTCTTT
NA | TRBJ2-7 | TRBV18 | few | CASSPGGRSYEQYF | TGTGCCAGCTCACCCGGCGGTAGGTCCTACGAGCAGTACTTC
NA | TRBJ1-2 | TRBV5-1 | NA | CASSLAREPGLNRTGGGYTF | TGCGCCAGCAGCTTGGCGCGGGAACCGGGACTAAATCGAACCGGGGGAGGCTACACCTTC
NA | TRBJ1-1 | TRBV25-1 | few | CASSETSEAFF | TGTGCCAGCAGTGAGACATCCGAAGCTTTCTTT
TRBD1 | TRBJ2-7 | TRBV4-1 | NA | CASSPAHWDRGSYEQYF | TGCGCCAGCAGCCCCGCCCACTGGGACAGGGGTTCCTACGAGCAGTACTTC
NA | TRBJ2-2 | TRBV7-8 | NA | CASSLVQGFTGELFF | TGTGCCAGCAGCTTGGTGCAGGGCTTCACCGGGGAGCTGTTTTTT
NA | TRBJ1-1 | TRBV5-1 | NA | CASSSQGPPNTEAFF | TGCGCCAGCAGCTCGCAGGGGCCCCCCAACACTGAAGCTTTCTTT
NA | TRBJ2-7 | TRBV6-5 | few | CASSYRYDRPYEQYF | TGTGCCAGCAGTTACAGGTACGACAGGCCCTACGAGCAGTACTTC
TRBD1 | TRBJ2-5 | TRBV6-1 | NA | CASRGQGRETQYF | TGTGCCAGCAGGGGACAGGGTCGGGAGACCCAGTACTTC
TRBD2 | TRBJ2-5 | TRBV28 | NA | CASSLLGLAGGPKRTQYF | TGTGCCAGCAGTTTGTTGGGACTAGCGGGGGGGCCGAAAAGGACCCAGTACTTC
NA | TRBJ1-1 | TRBV29-1 | few | CSVERFGVGRSGTEAFF | TGCAGCGTTGAACGATTTGGAGTAGGCCGATCGGGCACTGAAGCTTTCTTT
NA | TRBJ1-5 | TRBV6-1 | few | CASKVGDQPQHF | TGTGCCAGCAAGGTGGGAGATCAGCCCCAGCATTTT
TRBD1 | TRBJ2-2 | TRBV23-1 | NA | CASSQTGIRTGELFF | TGCGCCAGCAGTCAGACAGGGATTCGGACCGGGGAGCTGTTTTTT
TRBD1 | TRBJ1-2 | TRBV6-5 | once | CASRETGASPRGYTF | TGTGCCAGCAGAGAGACAGGGGCCTCGCCGAGAGGCTACACCTTC
TRBD1 | TRBJ1-3 | TRBV5-1 | NA | CASRETGGAGNTIYF | TGCGCCAGCAGGGAGACAGGGGGAGCTGGAAACACCATATATTTT
NA | TRBJ2-1 | TRBV4-3 | NA | CAAGTLGGNEQFF | TGCGCCGCCGGGACCCTCGGGGGCAATGAGCAGTTCTTC
TRBD1 | TRBJ2-7 | TRBV4-2 | NA | CASSRDRDRDEQYF | TGTGCCAGCAGCCGGGACCGGGACAGGGACGAGCAGTACTTC
TRBD1 | TRBJ2-7 | TRBV10-1 | few | CAWKDRPVYEQYF | TGCGCCTGGAAGGACAGGCCCGTCTACGAGCAGTACTTC
NA | TRBJ2-2 | TRBV14 | few | CASSPRDTWNTGELFF | TGTGCCAGCAGCCCGAGGGACACTTGGAACACCGGGGAGCTGTTTTTT
TRBD2 | TRBJ2-5 | TRBV7-2 | NA | CASSLARLAGGLGWETQYF | TGTGCCAGCAGCTTAGCCCGTCTAGCGGGGGGGCTGGGCTGGGAGACCCAGTACTTC
NA | TRBJ1-6 | TRBV27 | few | CASQARSSPLHF | TGTGCTTCGCAGGCCCGAAGCTCACCCCTCCACTTT
NA | TRBJ1-2 | TRBV4-3 | NA | CASSQDWQGRGYTF | TGCGCCAGCAGCCAAGACTGGCAGGGGCGGGGCTACACCTTC
TRBD1 | TRBJ2-3 | TRBV18 | NA | CASTAGTGGSDTQYF | TGTGCCAGCACGGCCGGGACAGGAGGTTCAGATACGCAGTATTTT
TRBD2 | TRBJ2-7 | TRBV5-1 | few | CASSLGSASGGPVRHEQYF | TGCGCCAGCAGCTTGGGGTCAGCTAGCGGGGGGCCCGTTAGGCACGAGCAGTACTTC
NA | TRBJ2-2 | TRBV28 | NA | CASTSSGANTGELFF | TGTGCCAGCACCTCGTCAGGTGCGAACACCGGGGAGCTGTTTTTT